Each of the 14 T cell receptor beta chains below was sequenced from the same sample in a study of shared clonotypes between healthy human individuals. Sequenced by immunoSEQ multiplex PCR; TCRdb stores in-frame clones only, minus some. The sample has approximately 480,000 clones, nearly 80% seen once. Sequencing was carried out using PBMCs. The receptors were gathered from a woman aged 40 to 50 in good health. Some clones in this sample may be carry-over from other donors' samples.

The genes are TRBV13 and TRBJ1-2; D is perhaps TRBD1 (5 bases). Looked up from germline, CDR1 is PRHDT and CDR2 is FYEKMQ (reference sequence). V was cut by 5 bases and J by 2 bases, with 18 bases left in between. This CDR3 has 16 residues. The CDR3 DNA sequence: TGTGCCAGCAGCCGAAACCCCCAGGGAGGAAACTATGGCTACACCTTC. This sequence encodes CASSRNPQGGNYGYTF. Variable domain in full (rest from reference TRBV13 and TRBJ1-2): AAGVIQSPRHLIKEKRETATLKCYPIPRHDTVYWYQQGPGQDPQFLISFYEKMQSDKGSIPDRFSAQQFSDYHSELNMSSLELGDSALYFCASSRNPQGGNYGYTFGSGTRLTVV.

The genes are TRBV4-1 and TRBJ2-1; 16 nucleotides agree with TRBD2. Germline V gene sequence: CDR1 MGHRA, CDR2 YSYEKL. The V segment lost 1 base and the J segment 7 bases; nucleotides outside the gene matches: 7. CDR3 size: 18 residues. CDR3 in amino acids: CASSQGGTSGRARNEQFF. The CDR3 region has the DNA TGCGCCAGCAGCCAAGGGGGGACTAGCGGGAGGGCAAGGAATGAGCAGTTCTTC.

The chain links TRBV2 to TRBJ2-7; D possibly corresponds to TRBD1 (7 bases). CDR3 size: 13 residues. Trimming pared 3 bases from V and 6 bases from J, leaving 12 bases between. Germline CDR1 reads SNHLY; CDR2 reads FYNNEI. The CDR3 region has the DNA TGTGCCAGCAGTGAGGCCCAGGGGGGCGAGCAGTACTTC. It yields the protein CASSEAQGGEQYF.

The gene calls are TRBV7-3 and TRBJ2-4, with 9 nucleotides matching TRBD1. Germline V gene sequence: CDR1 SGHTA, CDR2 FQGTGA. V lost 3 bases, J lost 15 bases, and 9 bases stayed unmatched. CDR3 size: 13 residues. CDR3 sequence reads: CASSFAGTGPLYF. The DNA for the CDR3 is TGTGCCAGCAGCTTCGCCGGGACAGGGCCGCTGTACTTC.

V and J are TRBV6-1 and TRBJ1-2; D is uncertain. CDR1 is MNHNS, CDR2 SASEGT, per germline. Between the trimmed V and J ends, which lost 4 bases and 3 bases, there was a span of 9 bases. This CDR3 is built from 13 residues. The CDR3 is CASSVPGDYGYTF. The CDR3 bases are TGTGCCAGCAGTGTACCGGGCGACTATGGCTACACCTTC.

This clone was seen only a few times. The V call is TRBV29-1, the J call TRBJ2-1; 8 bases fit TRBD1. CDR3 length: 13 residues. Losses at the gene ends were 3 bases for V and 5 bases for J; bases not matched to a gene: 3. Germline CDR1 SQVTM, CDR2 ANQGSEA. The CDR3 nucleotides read TGCAGCGTTGACAACAGGGGGGACAATGAGCAGTTCTTC. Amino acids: CSVDNRGDNEQFF.

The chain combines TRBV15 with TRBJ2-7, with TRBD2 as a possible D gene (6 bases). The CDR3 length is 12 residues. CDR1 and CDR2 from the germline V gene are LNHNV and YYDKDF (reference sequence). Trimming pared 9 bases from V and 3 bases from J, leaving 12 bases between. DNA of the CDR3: TGTGCCACGTGGAGGGCCCTCTACGAGCAGTACTTC. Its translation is CATWRALYEQYF.

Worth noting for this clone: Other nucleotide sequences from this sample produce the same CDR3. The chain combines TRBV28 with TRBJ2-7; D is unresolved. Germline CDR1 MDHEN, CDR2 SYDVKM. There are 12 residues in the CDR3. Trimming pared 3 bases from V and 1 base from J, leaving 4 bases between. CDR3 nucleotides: TGTGCCAGCAGTTTTCGGTCCTACGAGCAGTACTTC. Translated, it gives CASSFRSYEQYF.

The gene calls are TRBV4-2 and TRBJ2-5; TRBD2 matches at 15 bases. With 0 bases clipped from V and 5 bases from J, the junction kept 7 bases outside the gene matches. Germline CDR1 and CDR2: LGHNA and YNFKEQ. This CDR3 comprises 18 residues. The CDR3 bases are TGTGCCAGCAGCCAAGAGGGACTAGCGGGAGGAGTTGGGGAGACCCAGTACTTC. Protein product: CASSQEGLAGGVGETQYF.

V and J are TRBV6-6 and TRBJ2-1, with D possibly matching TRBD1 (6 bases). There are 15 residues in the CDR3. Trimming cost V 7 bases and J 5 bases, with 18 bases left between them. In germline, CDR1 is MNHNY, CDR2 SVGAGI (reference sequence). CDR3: CASTNRERNNNEQFF. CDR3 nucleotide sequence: TGTGCCAGCACCAACAGGGAGAGGAACAACAATGAGCAGTTCTTC.

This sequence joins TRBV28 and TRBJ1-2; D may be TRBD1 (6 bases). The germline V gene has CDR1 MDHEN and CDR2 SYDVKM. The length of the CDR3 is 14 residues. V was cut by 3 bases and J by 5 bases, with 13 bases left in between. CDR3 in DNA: TGTGCCAGCAGTTTGCGGGGGCGCGGATATGGCTACACCTTC. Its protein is CASSLRGRGYGYTF.

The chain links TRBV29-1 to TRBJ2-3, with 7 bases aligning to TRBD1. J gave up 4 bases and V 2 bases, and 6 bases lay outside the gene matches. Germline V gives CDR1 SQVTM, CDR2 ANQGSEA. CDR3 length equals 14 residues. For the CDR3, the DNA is TGCAGCGTTGAATACACAGGGGCGGCAGATACGCAGTATTTT. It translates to CSVEYTGAADTQYF.

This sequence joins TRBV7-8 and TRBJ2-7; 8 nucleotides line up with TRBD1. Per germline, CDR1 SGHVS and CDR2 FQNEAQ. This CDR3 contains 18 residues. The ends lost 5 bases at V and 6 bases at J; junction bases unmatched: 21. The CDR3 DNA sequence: TGTGCCAGCAGCCCCCGGGTTGTCGGACAGGGCTTTTCGGGCGAGCAGTACTTC. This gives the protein CASSPRVVGQGFSGEQYF.

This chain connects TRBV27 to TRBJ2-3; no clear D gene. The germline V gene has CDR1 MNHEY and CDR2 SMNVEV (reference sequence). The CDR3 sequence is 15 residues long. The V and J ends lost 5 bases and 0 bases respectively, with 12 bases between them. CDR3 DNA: TGTGCCAGCAGTCCCGGCCACTTTAGCACAGATACGCAGTATTTT. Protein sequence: CASSPGHFSTDTQYF.